This passage covers 19 T cell receptor beta chains from one sample sequenced in a study of blood T cell repertoires in COVID-19 (dated by TCRdb to the early 2020s). Preparation of the library involved the immunoSEQ multiplex PCR assay. The source is immuneACCESS, and TCRdb retained only in-frame sequences with V and J called. Part of the clones is not carried over; for the studies checked, unresolved V genes explain less than half of this, and the remainder is unexplained. This sample has 91,000 or so clones in its table, and around nine tenths of those were observed once. The leading ten clones occupy 15% to 19% of the sample. Material for sequencing was peripheral blood. Source of these receptors: a human donor in a cohort sampled during active COVID-19.

The rearrangement uses TRBV5-1 and TRBJ2-5, with D possibly TRBD1 on 5 matching bases. The CDR3 spans 17 residues. Germline CDR1 is SGHRS and CDR2 is YFSETQ. Between the trimmed V and J ends, which lost 1 base and 1 base, there was a span of 17 bases. The CDR3 nucleotides read TGCGCCAGCAGCTTGATGGATAGGGGCCTAGGCCAAGAGACCCAGTACTTC. It yields the protein CASSLMDRGLGQETQYF. The full variable domain, in which reference TRBV5-1 and TRBJ2-5 provide the parts outside the CDR3, is KAGVTQTPRYLIKTRGQQVTLSCSPISGHRSVSWYQQTPGQGLQFLFEYFSETQRNKGNFPGRFSGRQFSNSRSEMNVSTLELGDSALYLCASSLMDRGLGQETQYFGPGTRLLVL.

The gene calls are TRBV27 and TRBJ2-2; TRBD1 is a possible D gene (6 bases). CDR3 length: 14 residues. The germline V and J ends were trimmed by 5 bases and 3 bases, with 10 bases remaining between them. Germline-derived CDR1 and CDR2 are MNHEY and SMNVEV (reference sequence). CDR3 in amino acids: CASSTNRDTGELFF. In DNA form, the CDR3 reads TGTGCCAGCAGTACGAACAGGGACACCGGGGAGCTGTTTTTT.

This clone was seen only a few times. The V and J genes are TRBV7-9 and TRBJ2-5, with 10 bases identical to TRBD1. CDR1 and CDR2 (germline): SEHNR, FQNEAQ (reference sequence). CDR3 length equals 14 residues. The V gene end was trimmed by 5 bases and the J gene end by 5 bases; junction bases not matched to a gene: 5. The CDR3 here is CASSRDRGRETQYF. The CDR3, as DNA: TGTGCCAGCAGCCGGGACAGGGGCAGGGAGACCCAGTACTTC.

This clone was recorded once. V usage is TRBV18 and J usage is TRBJ1-1; 7 nucleotides match TRBD1. The V gene's germline CDR1 is KGHSH and CDR2 LQKENI. Losses at the gene ends were 5 bases for V and 2 bases for J; bases not matched to a gene: 8. The CDR3 runs to 15 residues. The CDR3, as DNA: TGTGCCAGCTCATCACAGGGGAATTTAAACACTGAAGCTTTCTTT. Encoded protein: CASSSQGNLNTEAFF. The complete variable domain, with remaining parts taken from reference TRBV18 and TRBJ1-1, reads NAGVMQNPRHLVRRRGQEARLRCSPMKGHSHVYWYRQLPEEGLKFMVYLQKENIIDESGMPKERFSAEFPKEGPSILRIQQVVRGDSAAYFCASSSQGNLNTEAFFGQGTRLTVV.

The rearrangement links TRBV19 to TRBJ1-1; D may be TRBD1 (5 bases). The germline CDR1 and CDR2 sequences are LNHDA and SQIVND (reference sequence). V dropped 1 base and J dropped 1 base, with 13 bases sitting between them. CDR3 length equals 16 residues. Here the CDR3 reads CASSIGRGEWNTEAFF. CDR3 bases: TGTGCCAGTAGTATAGGTCGGGGGGAGTGGAACACTGAAGCTTTCTTT.

The chain joins TRBV5-8 to TRBJ1-3; D is undetermined. Trimming stripped 10 bases from V and 8 bases from J, with 19 bases between. Germline lookup yields CDR1 SGHTS and CDR2 YDEGEE. The CDR3 covers 13 residues. Here the CDR3 DNA reads TGTGCCGCCGGTCGGGGAGTCGTGGACACCATATATTTT. Amino acid sequence: CAAGRGVVDTIYF.

The CDR3 loop reads CASSPPWGGGQGYGYTF. The CDR3 nucleotides read TGTGCCAGCAGCCCCCCTTGGGGCGGGGGCCAAGGGTATGGCTACACCTTC. The chain employs TRBV7-3 and TRBJ1-2, with D tentatively TRBD1 (6 bases). CDR3 length equals 17 residues. Germline CDR1 is SGHTA and CDR2 is FQGTGA. V lost 5 bases, J lost 5 bases, and 24 bases lay in between.

The chain has TRBV19 and TRBJ1-1, with D hard to call. Germline values: CDR1 LNHDA, CDR2 SQIVND (reference sequence). V was cut by 3 bases and J by 4 bases, with 12 bases left in between. The CDR3 is 14 amino acids. CDR3 residues: CASSIDLVSTEAFF. As DNA, the CDR3 is TGTGCCAGTAGTATCGACTTGGTGAGCACTGAAGCTTTCTTT. The entire variable domain, with the rest obtained from reference TRBV19 and TRBJ1-1, is as follows: DGGITQSPKYLFRKEGQNVTLSCEQNLNHDAMYWYRQDPGQGLRLIYYSQIVNDFQKGDIAEGYSVSREKKESFPLTVTSAQKNPTAFYLCASSIDLVSTEAFFGQGTRLTVV.

The gene calls are TRBV5-5 and TRBJ1-6, with a tentative D call TRBD1 (5 bases). This CDR3 is built from 13 residues. Germline V gives CDR1 SGHKS, CDR2 YYEKEE (reference sequence). V lost 0 bases and J lost 7, with 5 bases in between. In nucleotides, the CDR3 is TGTGCCAGCAGCTTGGAGGGGAATTCACCCCTCCACTTT. Translation: CASSLEGNSPLHF.

The rearrangement links TRBV7-2 to TRBJ2-1, with 8 bases lining up with TRBD1. This CDR3 region has 16 residues. The J segment lost 2 bases and the V segment lost 0 bases, leaving 3 bases of the junction unmatched. The germline gives CDR1 SGHTA, CDR2 FQGNSA. In DNA form, the CDR3 reads TGTGCCAGCAGCTTAGCGGGACAGGCTCCCTACAATGAGCAGTTCTTC. Amino acids: CASSLAGQAPYNEQFF.

The chain carries TRBV27 and TRBJ1-1; D is perhaps TRBD1 (5 bases). Trimming took 0 bases from V and 5 from J, leaving 19 bases between them. The CDR3 extends over 17 amino acids. The germline gives CDR1 MNHEY, CDR2 SMNVEV (reference sequence). CDR3 sequence (DNA): TGTGCCAGCAGTTTATCCGGCGGGGACCCCAGGAGGACTGAAGCTTTCTTT. Its translation is CASSLSGGDPRRTEAFF.

A single count supports this clone. The V call is TRBV7-9, the J call TRBJ1-5, with TRBD1 matching over 10 bases. This CDR3 has 16 residues. Germline-derived CDR1 and CDR2 are SEHNR and FQNEAQ (reference sequence). After removal of 0 bases from V and 6 bases from J, the junction contained 5 bases not matched to a gene. The CDR3 sequence: CASSLASGQGGQPQHF. Written as DNA, the CDR3 is TGTGCCAGCAGCTTAGCGTCCGGACAGGGGGGTCAGCCCCAGCATTTT. Based on the CDR3 plus reference TRBV7-9 and TRBJ1-5, the full variable domain is DTGVSQNPRHKITKRGQNVTFRCDPISEHNRLYWYRQTLGQGPEFLTYFQNEAQLEKSRLLSDRFSAERPKGSFSTLEIQRTEQGDSAMYLCASSLASGQGGQPQHFGDGTRLSIL.

This chain uses TRBV5-1 with TRBJ2-3; a weak D match, TRBD1 (5 bases). From germline, CDR1 is SGHRS and CDR2 YFSETQ. This CDR3 contains 14 residues. With 0 bases removed from V and 9 bases from J, the gap between germline ends came to 14 bases. CDR3 amino acids: CASSLVDSTVTQYF. DNA of the CDR3: TGCGCCAGCAGCTTGGTTGACAGTACAGTGACGCAGTATTTT.

The chain carries TRBV30 and TRBJ1-2; D is perhaps TRBD1 (5 bases). Germline V gene data show CDR1 as GTSNPN and CDR2 as SVGIG (reference sequence). The ends were cut back, 7 bases at V and 13 bases at J, with 22 bases in the middle. The CDR3 is made up of 12 amino acids. CDR3 protein: CASNPGLVRSTF. CDR3 DNA sequence: TGTGCCTCAAATCCGGGACTCGTTCGGTCCACCTTC. Full variable domain (remainder filled in from reference TRBV30 and TRBJ1-2): SQTIHQWPATLVQPVGSPLSLECTVEGTSNPNLYWYRQAAGRGLQLLFYSVGIGQISSEVPQNLSASRPQDRQFILSSKKLLLSDSGFYLCASNPGLVRSTFGSGTRLTVV.

The chain has TRBV6-5 and TRBJ1-3; D not certain. CDR1 MNHEY and CDR2 SVGAGI come from the germline V gene. With 6 bases removed from V and 0 bases from J, the gap between germline ends came to 9 bases. The CDR3 spans 14 residues. CDR3 DNA sequence: TGTGCCAGCAGGCCACTCGGCTCTGGAAACACCATATATTTT. Amino acids: CASRPLGSGNTIYF.

The CDR3 reads CASSHGQGWNTEAFF. DNA for the CDR3: TGTGCCAGCAGCCATGGACAGGGCTGGAACACTGAAGCTTTCTTT. The chain employs TRBV14 and TRBJ1-1, with 8 bases that match TRBD1. V gave up 3 bases and J gave up 1 base; unmatched junction bases: 4. In germline, CDR1 is SGHDN, CDR2 FVKESK. The CDR3 loop spans 15 amino acids.

The chain couples TRBV3-1 (or the pseudogene TRBV3-2) to TRBJ2-1; TRBD1 might be the D (5 bases). Trimming pared 1 base from V and 8 bases from J, leaving 9 bases between. The length of the CDR3 is 13 residues. The germline V gene has CDR1 LGHDT and CDR2 YNNKEL (reference sequence). The CDR3, as DNA: TGTGCCAGCAGCCAAGGTCAGGGTTATGAGCAGTTCTTC. This translates into CASSQGQGYEQFF.

V and J are TRBV19 and TRBJ1-1, with 8 bases fitting TRBD1. The V and J ends lost 4 bases and 4 bases, in that order; junction bases with no gene match: 8. CDR3 length: 15 residues. The germline V gene has CDR1 LNHDA and CDR2 SQIVND (reference sequence). This chain's CDR3 is CASSKTGVRVTEAFF. CDR3 DNA: TGTGCCAGTAGTAAGACAGGGGTGAGGGTCACTGAAGCTTTCTTT.

The gene calls are TRBV7-6 and TRBJ2-7; 7 bases agree with TRBD2. V lost 2 bases to trimming and J lost 2 bases; unmatched junction nucleotides: 9. Germline CDR1 and CDR2: SGHVS and FNYEAQ. The CDR3 is 16 amino acids. CDR3 nucleotide sequence: TGTGCCAGCAGCTTATACGGCGGGAGTACCGCCTACGAGCAGTACTTC. Protein: CASSLYGGSTAYEQYF.